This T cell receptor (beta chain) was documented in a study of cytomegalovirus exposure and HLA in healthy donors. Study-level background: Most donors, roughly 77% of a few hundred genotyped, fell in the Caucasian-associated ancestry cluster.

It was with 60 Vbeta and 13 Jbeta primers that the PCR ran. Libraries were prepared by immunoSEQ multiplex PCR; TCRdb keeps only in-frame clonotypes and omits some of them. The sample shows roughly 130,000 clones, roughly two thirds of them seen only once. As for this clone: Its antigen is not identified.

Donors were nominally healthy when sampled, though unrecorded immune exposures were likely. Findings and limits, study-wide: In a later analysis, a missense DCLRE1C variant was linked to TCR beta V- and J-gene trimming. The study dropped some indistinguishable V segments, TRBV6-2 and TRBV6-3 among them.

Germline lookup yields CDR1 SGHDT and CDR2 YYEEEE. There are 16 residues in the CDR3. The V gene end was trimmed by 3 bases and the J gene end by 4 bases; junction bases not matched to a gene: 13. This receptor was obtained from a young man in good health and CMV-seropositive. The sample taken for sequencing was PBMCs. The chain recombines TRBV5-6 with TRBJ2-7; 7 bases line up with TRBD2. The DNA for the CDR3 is TGTGCCAGCAGCTCCCCTGAGCTTTCGCGGGAGTACGAGCAGTACTTC. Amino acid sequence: CASSSPELSREYEQYF. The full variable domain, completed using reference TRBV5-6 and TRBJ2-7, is DAGVTQSPTHLIKTRGQQVTLRCSPKSGHDTVSWYQQALGQGPQFIFQYYEEEERQRGNFPDRFSGHQFPNYSSELNVNALLLGDSALYLCASSSPELSREYEQYFGPGTRLTVT.